The 26 T cell receptor beta chains presented below share a single source sample, sequenced in a study of naive and memory T cell subsets. The beta constant-region primer was an equimolar mix of two oligonucleotides covering TRBC1 and TRBC2. TCRdb independently ran MiXCR on the UMI-ligation and nested PCR reads; one entry per CDR3 protein. The profile shows around 160,000 distinct CDR3 sequences, about 17% of them singletons. The sequenced sample consisted of naive CD4+ T cells from blood. Receptors originate from a human donor in good health.

This clonotype was found a few times. This chain links TRBV18 with TRBJ1-2; D remains ambiguous. Germline lookup yields CDR1 KGHSH and CDR2 LQKENI. The CDR3 consists of 16 residues. V lost 5 bases and J lost 0, with 16 bases in between. The CDR3 DNA follows: TGTGCCAGCTCAAGTAATACCTTGACATCTAACTATGGCTACACCTTC. Amino acid sequence: CASSSNTLTSNYGYTF.

This clonotype was seen a few times. The chain joins TRBV28 to TRBJ2-7, with a weak D call TRBD1 (5 bases). The length of the CDR3 is 15 residues. Per germline, CDR1 MDHEN and CDR2 SYDVKM. V lost 9 bases and J lost 0, with 18 bases in between. CDR3 nucleotide sequence: TGTGCCAGTAATCGCCCGAGCGACAGCTCCTACGAGCAGTACTTC. Its translation: CASNRPSDSSYEQYF.

V and J are TRBV29-1 and TRBJ2-3; D is unresolved. There are 14 residues in the CDR3. Trimming pared 2 bases from V and 1 base from J, leaving 10 bases between. Looked up from germline, CDR1 is SQVTM and CDR2 is ANQGSEA. This chain's CDR3 is CSVEKFSGTDTQYF. The CDR3 DNA reads as TGCAGCGTTGAAAAGTTTTCGGGCACAGATACGCAGTATTTT.

Many counts were recorded for this clonotype. V is TRBV29-1 and J is TRBJ2-2; D remains ambiguous. V was clipped by 3 bases and J by 0 bases, with 5 bases between them. This CDR3 has 13 amino acids. The germline V gene encodes CDR1 SQVTM and CDR2 ANQGSEA. The CDR3: CSVDKTNTGELFF. In DNA form, the CDR3 reads TGCAGCGTTGACAAAACGAACACCGGGGAGCTGTTTTTT.

This clonotype was seen a handful of times. V gene TRBV18 combines with J gene TRBJ2-7; TRBD1 is a possible D gene (6 bases). CDR1 KGHSH and CDR2 LQKENI come from the germline V gene. The CDR3 is 14 residues long. Trimming removed 2 bases from V and 3 bases from J, with 11 bases in between. The CDR3 DNA sequence: TGTGCCAGCTCACCAAACAGGGATGGCTACGAGCAGTACTTC. As protein: CASSPNRDGYEQYF.

The chain joins TRBV20-1 to TRBJ2-7, with D maybe TRBD2 (5 bases). This CDR3 has 12 residues. Trimming stripped 4 bases from V and 1 base from J, with 8 bases between. Germline assignment: CDR1 DFQATT and CDR2 SNEGSKA (reference sequence). The CDR3 is CSAMRVSYEQYF. As DNA, the CDR3 is TGCAGTGCTATGCGGGTGTCCTACGAGCAGTACTTC.

This clonotype was seen more than once but under ten times. Its ends do not fully match the called genes, so a read error is possible. This chain joins TRBV4-2 and TRBJ2-3; D is uncertain. Per the germline V gene, CDR1 is LGHNA and CDR2 is YNFKEQ. The CDR3 spans 14 residues. CDR3 nucleotide sequence: TGTGCCAGCACCCAAGTGGACCTCACAGATACGCAGTATTTT. This encodes CASTQVDLTDTQYF.

The V call is TRBV6-6, the J call TRBJ2-3, with 10 positions matching TRBD1. Germline CDR1 and CDR2: MNHNY and SVGAGI (reference sequence). V gave up 2 bases and J gave up 0 bases; unmatched junction bases: 14. The CDR3 spans 20 residues. The CDR3: CASSYPRMDRGISSTDTQYF. The CDR3 DNA sequence: TGTGCCAGCAGTTACCCTAGAATGGACAGGGGGATTTCTAGCACAGATACGCAGTATTTT.

In its sample, this clonotype was seen a few times. The V and J genes are TRBV12-5 and TRBJ2-1; D is possibly TRBD2 (6 bases). Germline loops: CDR1 LGHNT, CDR2 FRNRAP. This CDR3 is 16 amino acids long. The V end lost 0 bases, the J end lost 2 bases, and 11 bases lay between the germline ends. The CDR3: CASGLVLAATYNEQFF. The CDR3 DNA is TGTGCTAGTGGTTTGGTACTAGCAGCCACCTACAATGAGCAGTTCTTC.

The chain employs TRBV2 and TRBJ2-1; the D gene is possibly TRBD2 (6 bases). The CDR3 consists of 12 residues. V was pared by 6 bases and J by 9 bases, with 12 bases between. Germline V CDR1 and CDR2: SNHLY, FYNNEI. CDR3 coding DNA: TGTGCCAGCAGATCTGTGGGGGGTGAGCAGTTCTTC. This sequence encodes CASRSVGGEQFF.

This chain connects TRBV6-2 or TRBV6-3 to TRBJ2-1; possibly TRBD2 for D (5 bases). This CDR3 is built from 14 residues. Germline lookup yields CDR1 MNHEY and CDR2 SVGEGT. The germline V and J ends were trimmed by 10 bases and 6 bases, with 19 bases remaining between them. CDR3 sequence reads: CATHGVIWGNEQFF. CDR3 DNA: TGTGCCACCCACGGGGTGATTTGGGGCAATGAGCAGTTCTTC.

The J gene is TRBJ2-5, the V gene TRBV29-1, with a tentative D call TRBD2 (7 bases). Trimming removed 7 bases at V and 5 bases at J, with 29 bases between. CDR3 length: 17 amino acids. Germline assignment: CDR1 SQVTM and CDR2 ANQGSEA. The CDR3 loop is CSAEKRGGPWCTETQYF. The CDR3 DNA sequence: TGCAGCGCCGAAAAAAGGGGGGGGCCATGGTGTACTGAGACCCAGTACTTC. Full variable domain (missing parts from reference TRBV29-1 and TRBJ2-5): SAVISQKPSRDICQRGTSLTIQCQVDSQVTMMFWYRQQPGQSLTLIATANQGSEATYESGFVIDKFPISRPNLTFSTLTVSNMSPEDSSIYLCSAEKRGGPWCTETQYFGPGTRLLVL.

This clonotype was picked up a small number of times. The rearrangement links TRBV2 to TRBJ2-3; D is unclear. Germline values: CDR1 SNHLY, CDR2 FYNNEI. There are 14 residues in the CDR3. V was pared by 4 bases and J by 2 bases, with 10 bases between. The CDR3 region has the DNA TGTGCCAGCAGTGGGGTCAGCGCCACAGATACGCAGTATTTT. Its protein product is CASSGVSATDTQYF.

This clonotype showed up just a few times. V and J are TRBV6-2 or TRBV6-3 and TRBJ1-1; TRBD1 agrees at 7 bases. Per germline, CDR1 MNHEY and CDR2 SVGEGT. The CDR3 has 14 residues. Unmatched junction bases numbered 5, after V lost 5 bases and J lost 2 bases. CDR3 loop: CASSRQGGNTEAFF. The CDR3 DNA reads TGTGCCAGCAGTCGACAGGGAGGCAACACTGAAGCTTTCTTT.

The chain is built from TRBV5-1 and TRBJ1-4; TRBD1 matches 8 bases. CDR1 is SGHRS, CDR2 YFSETQ, per germline. The length of the CDR3 is 14 residues. The ends lost 3 bases at V and 8 bases at J; junction bases unmatched: 6. The chain's CDR3 is CASSSRGRGEKLFF. As DNA, the CDR3 is TGCGCCAGCAGCTCCAGGGGGCGCGGGGAAAAACTGTTTTTT.

V is TRBV28 and J is TRBJ1-2, with no clear D. The ends were cut back, 2 bases at V and 0 bases at J, with 7 bases in the middle. CDR3 length: 14 residues. CDR1 MDHEN and CDR2 SYDVKM come from the germline V gene. The CDR3 here is CASSLEGANYGYTF. DNA of the CDR3: TGTGCCAGCAGTTTAGAGGGAGCTAACTATGGCTACACCTTC.

This clonotype was counted between two and nine times. The genes are TRBV12-3 or TRBV12-4 and TRBJ2-6; D gene uncertain. V was cut by 8 bases and J by 0 bases, with 11 bases left in between. The CDR3 length is 15 residues. In DNA form, the CDR3 reads TGTGCCAGCCGCTCGGCTACCTCTGGGGCCAACGTCCTGACTTTC. Its protein is CASRSATSGANVLTF.

This clonotype was recorded many times. This chain uses TRBV4-1 with TRBJ2-3; tentative D call: TRBD1 (5 bases). The CDR3 length is 16 residues. The germline V and J ends were trimmed by 1 base and 6 bases, with 17 bases remaining between them. Germline CDR1 reads MGHRA; CDR2 reads YSYEKL. The CDR3 is CASSQGITQGVDTQYF. The DNA of the CDR3 is TGCGCCAGCAGCCAAGGGATTACCCAGGGTGTCGATACGCAGTATTTT.

This clonotype was picked up a small number of times. The chain couples TRBV7-8 to TRBJ1-1; D might be TRBD1 (5 bases). The CDR3 is 13 residues long. Looked up from germline, CDR1 is SGHVS and CDR2 is FQNEAQ. The ends were cut back, 5 bases at V and 3 bases at J, with 10 bases in the middle. CDR3 in amino acids: CASSAGTHTEAFF. DNA of the CDR3: TGTGCCAGCAGCGCCGGGACCCACACTGAAGCTTTCTTT.

V usage is TRBV9 and J usage is TRBJ2-1, with TRBD2 matching over 7 bases. CDR3 size: 16 residues. Germline V lookup: CDR1 SGDLS, CDR2 YYNGEE. With 0 bases clipped from V and 2 bases from J, the junction kept 5 bases outside the gene matches. The CDR3 DNA follows: TGTGCCAGCAGCGTAGCTGAGCGGGGAACCTACAATGAGCAGTTCTTC. Protein sequence: CASSVAERGTYNEQFF.

The chain combines TRBV5-6 with TRBJ2-7; 10 nucleotides agree with TRBD2. CDR1 is SGHDT and CDR2 is YYEEEE in the germline V gene. J was trimmed by 1 base and V by 1 base; bases with no gene match: 5. The CDR3 is made up of 16 amino acids. CDR3 region: CASSLLAGAGSYEQYF. The CDR3 nucleotides are TGTGCCAGCAGCTTGCTAGCGGGAGCGGGGTCCTACGAGCAGTACTTC.

This clonotype was counted ten times or more. This chain connects TRBV29-1 to TRBJ1-1; D perhaps matches TRBD1 (6 bases). CDR3 length: 13 residues. CDR1 and CDR2 (germline): SQVTM, ANQGSEA. V was shortened by 3 bases and J by 1 base, with 9 bases between the two germline ends. CDR3 DNA: TGCAGCGTTGAGCGGACAGCGAACACTGAAGCTTTCTTT. This encodes CSVERTANTEAFF.

The gene calls are TRBV6-1 and TRBJ2-5; D is perhaps TRBD2 (5 bases). Germline CDR1 and CDR2: MNHNS and SASEGT. The V and J ends lost 4 bases and 5 bases respectively, with 14 bases between them. The CDR3 is 14 residues long. CDR3 coding DNA: TGTGCCAGCAGTGCGCGGGTTGGGTACGAGACCCAGTACTTC. It codes for CASSARVGYETQYF.

CDR3 sequence (DNA): TGTGCCACCAGTGACCCGACCCAGGACAGGGGCTATGGCTACACCTTC. Protein product: CATSDPTQDRGYGYTF. The chain uses TRBV24-1 and TRBJ1-2; 9 nucleotides line up with TRBD1. The V gene's germline CDR1 is KGHDR and CDR2 SFDVKD. The CDR3 is made up of 16 amino acids. V shed 4 bases, J shed 4 bases, and the junction held 9 bases outside the gene matches.

This clonotype has ten or more counts. The chain employs TRBV5-1 and TRBJ1-1, with 8 nucleotides matching TRBD1. Per the germline V gene, CDR1 is SGHRS and CDR2 is YFSETQ. This CDR3 region has 14 residues. V shed 2 bases and J 2 bases; nucleotides not matched to a gene: 2. CDR3 coding DNA: TGCGCCAGCAGCTTTCAGGGGGCCAACACTGAAGCTTTCTTT. It encodes CASSFQGANTEAFF.

V is TRBV5-1 and J is TRBJ2-2; D gene uncertain. CDR1 is SGHRS and CDR2 is YFSETQ in the germline V gene. This CDR3 comprises 15 residues. V dropped 3 bases and J dropped 1 base, with 10 bases sitting between them. The CDR3 spells CASSSPWVNTGELFF. CDR3 bases: TGCGCCAGCAGCTCCCCTTGGGTGAACACCGGGGAGCTGTTTTTT.